This TCR beta chain was identified during a study of cytomegalovirus exposure and HLA in healthy donors. Study findings and constraints: In vitro testing confirmed a few CMV-associated chains as specific for CMV antigens. According to the study, 180 or so TCR beta chains were cytomegalovirus-associated. The Asian-associated ancestry cluster reportedly had fewer N-insertions than the 666-donor mean in a later analysis. Earlier analysis found most TCR beta V segments productive about 87% or about 30% of the time.

In regard to this clone: Its target is not known.

PCR used 60 Vbeta primers and 13 Jbeta primers. The repertoire was sequenced with immunoSEQ multiplex PCR; TCRdb's copy has only in-frame clones and lacks some. Seen here are 200,000 or so clones, 70% to 85% observed once, and the top ten hold 0.098%. Germline values: CDR1 SGHAT, CDR2 FQNNGV. Trimming took off 4 bases at V and 0 bases at J, with 15 bases between the two ends. The CDR3 totals 16 residues. Sequencing input: PBMCs. The receptor's source is a boy aged 2 to 10 in good health and CMV-seronegative. The chain uses TRBV11-2 and TRBJ1-2; maybe TRBD1 (5 bases). Written as DNA, the CDR3 is TGTGCCAGCAGCTCCCTCCGTCGGACACCTAACTATGGCTACACCTTC. Its translation is CASSSLRRTPNYGYTF.